These 12 T cell receptor beta chains were all obtained from the same sample, sequenced in a study of CD8+CD57+ T cells in acquired aplastic anemia. TCR beta VDJ and CDR3 were profiled, and genomic DNA was the template. TCRdb called the reads again in MiXCR, with one record for every CDR3 protein. The sample contains some 200,000 distinct CDR3 sequences, around 60% of which appear only once. Sample: sorted CD4+, CD8+, or CD8+CD57+ T cells (not recorded which) from PBMCs. Receptors originate from a human donor in good health.

The rearrangement joins TRBV7-2 to TRBJ1-2, with D uncertain. CDR1 SGHTA and CDR2 FQGNSA come from the germline V gene. The V gene lost 5 bases and the J gene lost 8 bases, with 9 bases spanning the gap. CDR3 size: 11 residues. The CDR3 loop is CASSQAEGYTF. CDR3 in DNA: TGTGCCAGCAGCCAAGCGGAAGGCTACACCTTC.

The chain is built from TRBV24-1 and TRBJ1-2; D remains ambiguous. The germline V and J ends were trimmed by 2 bases and 5 bases, with 11 bases remaining between them. Germline values: CDR1 KGHDR, CDR2 SFDVKD. The CDR3 has 14 residues. The CDR3 protein is CATSDSGALYGYTF. The CDR3 nucleotides are TGTGCCACCAGTGATTCCGGCGCGTTATATGGCTACACCTTC.

This clonotype was observed many times. Because the CDR3's place on the DNA is in doubt, the DNA is left out and the CDR3 is given as listed by TCRdb. The V and J genes are TRBV7-9 and TRBJ1-2; no check of the table's D call, TRBD1, against the DNA was made. CDR1 and CDR2 (germline): SEHNR, FQNEAQ (reference sequence). Both ends counted, the CDR3 spans 15 residues. CDR3 region: CASSFGQGGPYGYTF.

The chain links TRBV2 to TRBJ2-1; D possibly uses TRBD1 or TRBD2 (5 bases each). The V and J ends lost 4 bases and 3 bases respectively, with 13 bases between them. Germline-derived CDR1 and CDR2 are SNHLY and FYNNEI. The CDR3 covers 15 residues. The CDR3 bases are TGTGCCAGCAGTGGAGGGGCCGGGGACTACAATGAGCAGTTCTTC. Amino acids: CASSGGAGDYNEQFF. The full variable domain, with the rest looked up from reference TRBV2 and TRBJ2-1, is EPEVTQTPSHQVTQMGQEVILRCVPISNHLYFYWYRQILGQKVEFLVSFYNNEISEKSEIFDDQFSVERPDGSNFTLKIRSTKLEDSAMYFCASSGGAGDYNEQFFGPGTRLTVL.

This clonotype was found many times. The chain employs TRBV27 and TRBJ1-1; D might be TRBD1 (5 bases). Per germline, CDR1 MNHEY and CDR2 SMNVEV (reference sequence). The germline V and J ends were trimmed by 6 bases and 1 base, with 9 bases remaining between them. This CDR3 has 13 amino acids. The CDR3 region is CASSLGGNTEAFF. DNA for the CDR3: TGTGCCAGCAGCTTGGGGGGGAACACTGAAGCTTTCTTT.

The chain couples TRBV20-1 to TRBJ1-1, with D hard to call. CDR3 length: 11 residues. Germline CDR1 reads DFQATT; CDR2 reads SNEGSKA (reference sequence). V lost 3 bases and J 3 bases, leaving 5 bases between the germline ends. CDR3 nucleotides: TGCAGTGCTAGTGACCACACTGAAGCTTTCTTT. The encoded protein is CSASDHTEAFF.

This clonotype was picked up many times. The V call is TRBV6-4, the J call TRBJ2-1, with 10 bases that match TRBD2. Per germline, CDR1 MRHNA and CDR2 SNTAGT. The V and J ends lost 3 bases and 5 bases, in that order; junction bases with no gene match: 1. This CDR3 is 14 amino acids long. The CDR3 bases are TGTGCCAGCAGTGAAGCGGGGGGGCACAATGAGCAGTTCTTC. It specifies CASSEAGGHNEQFF.

This clonotype was recorded many times. The chain carries TRBV2 and TRBJ2-7; D possibly corresponds to TRBD2 (8 bases). V shed 9 bases and J shed 3 bases, with 12 bases lying between them. CDR1 and CDR2 (germline): SNHLY, FYNNEI. The CDR3 spans 12 residues. The CDR3 DNA sequence: TGTGCCAGTAGCGGGGACAGCTACGAGCAGTACTTC. Translating gives CASSGDSYEQYF.

A remark on this clonotype: A junction boundary mismatches the germline segment, possibly from a read error. The chain links TRBV5-4 to TRBJ2-5, with D possibly being TRBD1 (5 bases). The CDR3 consists of 15 residues. Germline CDR1 and CDR2: SGHNT and YYREEE (reference sequence). The CDR3 sequence: CASSYTDRRQETQYF. The CDR3 bases are TGCGCCAGCAGCTACACCGACAGACGCCAAGAGACCCAGTACTTC.

The V call is TRBV20-1, the J call TRBJ2-1, with 10 bases identical to TRBD1. This CDR3 comprises 16 residues. Trimming removed 3 bases from V and 2 bases from J; junction bases left unmatched: 7. Per the germline V gene, CDR1 is DFQATT and CDR2 is SNEGSKA (reference sequence). The CDR3 here is CSARDRGNGAYNEQFF. The CDR3 DNA is TGCAGTGCTAGGGACAGGGGGAACGGTGCCTACAATGAGCAGTTCTTC.

This sequence joins TRBV20-1 and TRBJ1-2; unclear D gene. The ends were cut back, 1 base at V and 6 bases at J, with 18 bases in the middle. The germline V gene has CDR1 DFQATT and CDR2 SNEGSKA (reference sequence). This CDR3 comprises 15 residues. CDR3 DNA: TGCAGTGCTAGAGCTACGCACCGTCCGGCGGATGGCTACACCTTC. Protein sequence: CSARATHRPADGYTF.

This chain uses TRBV28 with TRBJ1-6; D is perhaps TRBD1 (5 bases). Germline loops: CDR1 MDHEN, CDR2 SYDVKM. There are 15 residues in the CDR3. V lost 8 bases to trimming and J lost 10 bases, with 21 bases between them. CDR3 amino acids: CASRLAGVGVSPLHF. The DNA of the CDR3 is TGTGCCAGCCGGCTAGCGGGAGTGGGGGTGTCACCCCTCCACTTT.